This T cell receptor delta chain was profiled in a study of Vδ1+ human thymocytes. The study's findings and limits: Thymic TRG and TRD repertoires appeared highly polyclonal, with Gaussian CDR3 length distributions. Donors shared many TRG clonotypes but few TRD clonotypes. Bulk data may be misread because of unexpected Vdelta2 sequences. Unlike peripheral blood Vdelta1+ controls, thymic delta-chain sequences included approximately 21% Vdelta2 and few Vdelta3.

Extracted RNA was reverse transcribed into cDNA. Multiplex PCR used pooled V-gene forward primers and a constant-region reverse primer to amplify CDR3s. TCRdb processed the multiplex PCR reads again with the CATT caller. Of 50,000 to 60,000 delta-chain clones in the sample, about 15% are singletons; the top ten hold around 0.37%. Comment on this clone: What it recognizes is unknown.

Thymocytes were sorted as CD3+ TCRVdelta1+ TCRVdelta2- after alphabeta T cell depletion. The CDR3 covers 20 residues. CDR1 and CDR2 from the germline V gene are NSMFDY and ISSIKDK. V trimming: 0 bases; J trimming: 3 bases; junction bases outside the gene matches: 18. J is TRDJ1 and V is TRAV29/DV5; 12 bases match TRDD3. The sequence was obtained from a girl less than two years old who had congenital heart surgery. The sequencing input was Vdelta1+ gamma-delta thymocytes from the thymus. Subset here: FACS-sorted CD3+ TCRalphabeta- TCRVdelta1+ TCRVdelta2- thymocytes. CDR3 loop: CAASELPPHRWGIRADKLIF. In DNA, the CDR3 is TGTGCAGCAAGCGAGCTTCCCCCACACCGCTGGGGGATACGAGCCGATAAACTCATCTTT.